The 9 T cell receptor beta chains listed next were all sequenced from one sample in a study of CD8+ T cells in alopecia areata. After isolation, RNA underwent reverse transcription to generate cDNA as the sequencing template. Measured with immunoSEQ multiplex PCR; TCRdb has only the in-frame clones, and not every one. The repertoire consists of over 95,000 clones, with 41% occurring once and the leading ten covering about 1.2%. The sample taken for sequencing was CD4+ T cells sorted from blood. The receptors here all came from a human donor with alopecia areata.

The chain carries TRBV6-5 and TRBJ1-1, with TRBD1 matching 9 bases. CDR3 size: 14 residues. Germline values: CDR1 MNHEY, CDR2 SVGAGI. V lost 6 bases and J lost 6; bases outside the gene matches: 8. The CDR3 DNA reads as TGTGCCAGCAGGACACAGGGGGCGCTCGCTGAAGCTTTCTTT. It is translated as CASRTQGALAEAFF.

This clone was counted a few times. The rearrangement links TRBV29-1 to TRBJ2-6; D ambiguous. V was shortened by 5 bases and J by 4 bases, with 9 bases between the two germline ends. Germline assignment: CDR1 SQVTM and CDR2 ANQGSEA. The CDR3 contains 13 residues. The CDR3 nucleotides read TGCAGCGTTCGATTAGGGGGGGCCAACGTCCTGACTTTC. It encodes CSVRLGGANVLTF.

The sample holds a few counts of this clone. The V gene is TRBV2, the J gene TRBJ2-5; 11 positions match TRBD2. CDR1 is SNHLY and CDR2 is FYNNEI in the germline V gene. Trimming at V came to 7 bases and at J to 5 bases, leaving 12 bases not matched to a gene. This CDR3 is built from 16 residues. The CDR3 loop is CASIGLAGSLRETQYF. The CDR3 nucleotides read TGTGCCAGCATCGGACTAGCGGGTAGCCTCCGGGAGACCCAGTACTTC.

The rearrangement joins TRBV18 to TRBJ1-1; D possibly corresponds to TRBD1 (5 bases). V was trimmed by 2 bases and J by 4 bases, leaving 11 bases between them. The CDR3 extends over 14 amino acids. Germline values: CDR1 KGHSH, CDR2 LQKENI. CDR3 residues: CASSPVEGSTEAFF. In DNA form, the CDR3 reads TGTGCCAGCTCACCAGTTGAGGGGAGCACTGAAGCTTTCTTT.

This clone was counted between two and nine times. V and J are TRBV18 and TRBJ2-1; perhaps TRBD2 as D (5 bases). Trimming stripped 5 bases from V and 9 bases from J, with 8 bases between. Germline V lookup: CDR1 KGHSH, CDR2 LQKENI. CDR3 length: 11 residues. The CDR3 sequence is CASSTGGEQFF. The CDR3, as DNA: TGTGCCAGCTCAACTGGAGGTGAGCAGTTCTTC.

The chain is built from TRBV4-1 and TRBJ1-2; possible D gene TRBD1, 5 bases. Germline V gene sequence: CDR1 MGHRA, CDR2 YSYEKL. Deletions cut 4 bases from V and 5 bases from J, with 8 bases between. This CDR3 is 12 amino acids long. CDR3 in DNA: TGCGCCAGCAGCCCCGGGGGTTATGGCTACACCTTC. As protein: CASSPGGYGYTF.

The chain recombines TRBV30 with TRBJ1-1, with D possibly being TRBD1 (6 bases). Germline-derived CDR1 and CDR2 are GTSNPN and SVGIG (reference sequence). The V gene lost 1 base and the J gene lost 2 bases, with 11 bases spanning the gap. The CDR3 spans 14 residues. The CDR3 DNA sequence: TGTGCCTGGAGTGATTCGGACAGAAACACTGAAGCTTTCTTT. Protein: CAWSDSDRNTEAFF. Complete variable domain (other parts from reference TRBV30 and TRBJ1-1): SQTIHQWPATLVQPVGSPLSLECTVEGTSNPNLYWYRQAAGRGLQLLFYSVGIGQISSEVPQNLSASRPQDRQFILSSKKLLLSDSGFYLCAWSDSDRNTEAFFGQGTRLTVV.

The rearrangement uses TRBV5-1 and TRBJ1-2; D is ambiguous. The CDR3 consists of 14 residues. Germline V gives CDR1 SGHRS, CDR2 YFSETQ. The V gene lost 0 bases and the J gene lost 4 bases, with 10 bases spanning the gap. The DNA for the CDR3 is TGCGCCAGCAGCTTGGGTAGTCAAAGCTATGGCTACACCTTC. It translates to CASSLGSQSYGYTF.

The gene calls are TRBV27 and TRBJ2-2; a weak D match, TRBD2 (6 bases). Looked up from germline, CDR1 is MNHEY and CDR2 is SMNVEV (reference sequence). The length of the CDR3 is 16 residues. V was pared by 0 bases and J by 2 bases, with 10 bases between. CDR3 loop: CASSLSAGPNTGELFF. The DNA of the CDR3 is TGTGCCAGCAGTTTATCGGCGGGACCAAACACCGGGGAGCTGTTTTTT.